These 9 T cell receptor beta chains were all obtained from the same sample, sequenced in a study of blood T cell repertoires in COVID-19. Sequencing used immunoSEQ multiplex PCR; TCRdb keeps in-frame clones, though not all of them. The sample includes over 200,000 clones, more than 75% of them seen just once. The sample consisted of peripheral blood. The source is a woman between 45 and 65 years old with acute or convalescent COVID-19.

This clone was seen only a few times. The chain employs TRBV5-1 and TRBJ1-2; D may be TRBD1 (5 bases). V was cut by 0 bases and J by 5 bases, with 14 bases left in between. The CDR3 length is 15 residues. CDR1 and CDR2 from the germline V gene are SGHRS and YFSETQ. The DNA for the CDR3 is TGCGCCAGCAGCTTGGGTGACATAGGGGTTTATGGCTACACCTTC. This sequence encodes CASSLGDIGVYGYTF. The complete variable domain, with remaining parts taken from reference TRBV5-1 and TRBJ1-2, reads KAGVTQTPRYLIKTRGQQVTLSCSPISGHRSVSWYQQTPGQGLQFLFEYFSETQRNKGNFPGRFSGRQFSNSRSEMNVSTLELGDSALYLCASSLGDIGVYGYTFGSGTRLTVV.

V usage is TRBV19 and J usage is TRBJ1-2, with TRBD1 as a possible D gene (6 bases). The length of the CDR3 is 11 residues. CDR1 and CDR2 from the germline V gene are LNHDA and SQIVND (reference sequence). The ends were cut back, 7 bases at V and 11 bases at J, with 14 bases in the middle. CDR3 protein: CASTQGTQYTF. The CDR3 DNA is TGTGCCAGTACACAGGGCACTCAGTACACCTTC.

The chain recombines TRBV30 with TRBJ1-1, with a weak D call TRBD1 (5 bases). The V end was cut by 2 bases, the J end by 1 base, with 11 bases between. The CDR3 consists of 14 residues. The germline V gene encodes CDR1 GTSNPN and CDR2 SVGIG (reference sequence). This CDR3 is CAWSLVRANTEAFF. CDR3 bases: TGTGCCTGGAGTTTAGTCAGGGCGAACACTGAAGCTTTCTTT.

This clone was counted a few times. The chain has TRBV11-2 and TRBJ2-1; 7 bases agree with TRBD2. V lost 2 bases to trimming and J lost 7 bases; unmatched junction nucleotides: 8. This CDR3 has 15 amino acids. Germline V gene lookup returns CDR1 SGHAT and CDR2 FQNNGV. The CDR3 sequence: CASSLLAGVGNEQFF. In DNA, the CDR3 is TGTGCCAGCAGCTTATTGGCGGGAGTAGGTAATGAGCAGTTCTTC.

The chain uses TRBV6-6 and TRBJ1-1, with 9 bases aligning to TRBD1. This CDR3 has 15 residues. The junction had 15 bases not matched to a gene; V was cut back by 10 bases and J by 6 bases. CDR1 and CDR2 (germline): MNHNY, SVGAGI (reference sequence). The CDR3 coding sequence is TGTGCCACCTCCGGGACAGGGCCCTACCGCGCTGAAGCTTTCTTT. This sequence encodes CATSGTGPYRAEAFF.

The chain combines TRBV11-2 with TRBJ2-7, with TRBD1 identical over 8 bases. Germline values: CDR1 SGHAT, CDR2 FQNNGV. CDR3 length: 14 residues. Trimming removed 5 bases from V and 4 bases from J; junction bases left unmatched: 7. CDR3 protein: CASSALDRDYEQYF. The CDR3 region has the DNA TGTGCCAGCAGCGCCCTGGACAGGGATTACGAGCAGTACTTC.

This chain connects TRBV2 to TRBJ1-5, with a possible D match to TRBD1 (6 bases). V gave up 4 bases and J gave up 6 bases, with 19 bases separating them. Germline V gives CDR1 SNHLY, CDR2 FYNNEI. This CDR3 comprises 16 residues. This CDR3 reads CASSAGVGASGQPQHF. CDR3 coding DNA: TGTGCCAGCAGTGCAGGGGTAGGGGCCAGTGGTCAGCCCCAGCATTTT.

The chain has TRBV11-2 and TRBJ1-3, with TRBD1 matching 7 bases. V trimming: 6 bases; J trimming: 0 bases; junction bases outside the gene matches: 8. CDR1 SGHAT and CDR2 FQNNGV come from the germline V gene. This CDR3 region has 16 residues. The CDR3 protein is CASRTRTGSSGNTIYF. In DNA form, the CDR3 reads TGTGCCAGCAGGACCCGGACAGGCAGCTCTGGAAACACCATATATTTT.

In DNA, the CDR3 is TGTGCCAGCAGCCAAGCGGGACTAGTGGCCGAGCAGTACTTC. Protein: CASSQAGLVAEQYF. The chain has TRBV3-1 (or the pseudogene TRBV3-2) and TRBJ2-7, with 8 bases identical to TRBD2. Germline V gene lookup returns CDR1 LGHDT and CDR2 YNNKEL (reference sequence). The CDR3 sequence is 14 residues long. With 1 base clipped from V and 6 bases from J, the junction kept 5 bases outside the gene matches.